Below, 6 T cell receptor beta chains from the same sample are listed, as sequenced in a study of shared clonotypes between healthy human individuals. The assay was immunoSEQ multiplex PCR, and TCRdb's table has in-frame clones only and misses some. The profile shows hundreds of thousands of clones, 73% of them singletons. The sample taken for sequencing was memory CD4+ T cells sorted from blood. Subset meaning: CD45RA-negative fraction. The origin of the receptors is a woman in her twenties or thirties in good health.

The chain has TRBV27 and TRBJ1-1; D call uncertain. CDR3 length: 12 amino acids. Trimming pared 5 bases from V and 11 bases from J, leaving 15 bases between. The germline gives CDR1 MNHEY, CDR2 SMNVEV (reference sequence). CDR3 loop: CASSPRTGWAFF. The CDR3 coding sequence is TGTGCCAGCAGTCCGAGGACGGGGTGGGCTTTCTTT.

This chain joins TRBV29-1 and TRBJ2-1; D is uncertain. CDR1 SQVTM and CDR2 ANQGSEA come from the germline V gene. CDR3 length: 15 residues. Trimming pared 6 bases from V and 4 bases from J, leaving 19 bases between. The CDR3 sequence: CSVADRYGVYNEQFF. In nucleotides, the CDR3 is TGCAGCGTCGCGGACCGCTACGGCGTTTACAATGAGCAGTTCTTC.

This chain connects TRBV6-5 to TRBJ2-7; 9 nucleotides align to TRBD1. The CDR3 has 16 residues. Germline V gene data show CDR1 as MNHEY and CDR2 as SVGAGI. The junction had 6 bases not matched to a gene; V was cut back by 0 bases and J by 3 bases. DNA for the CDR3: TGTGCCAGCAGTTACTCTATGACAGGGGGAAACTACGAGCAGTACTTC. Translating it yields CASSYSMTGGNYEQYF.

The chain has TRBV5-4 and TRBJ2-5; possible D gene TRBD2, 5 bases. CDR3 length equals 14 residues. The V and J ends lost 4 bases and 2 bases respectively, with 12 bases between them. Per germline, CDR1 SGHNT and CDR2 YYREEE (reference sequence). Here the CDR3 DNA reads TGTGCCAGCAGCCGGGAATCAGCTCAAGAGACCCAGTACTTC. Its protein product is CASSRESAQETQYF.

This clone has only a few counts. This sequence joins TRBV10-3 and TRBJ2-3; weak D call: TRBD2 (6 bases). The CDR3 runs to 14 residues. Trimming pared 7 bases from V and 1 base from J, leaving 12 bases between. CDR1 is ENHRY, CDR2 SYGVKD, per germline. The CDR3 region is CAIKRAPGTDTQYF. As DNA, the CDR3 is TGTGCCATCAAGCGGGCCCCCGGCACAGATACGCAGTATTTT.

The V and J genes are TRBV19 and TRBJ1-5; D is ambiguous. The CDR3 has 16 residues. The germline V and J ends were trimmed by 0 bases and 4 bases, with 13 bases remaining between them. The V gene's germline CDR1 is LNHDA and CDR2 SQIVND (reference sequence). CDR3 nucleotide sequence: TGTGCCAGTAGTATAGAAGTTGGGGTAGGAAATCAGCCCCAGCATTTT. Translating gives CASSIEVGVGNQPQHF. Supplemented by reference TRBV19 and TRBJ1-5, the full variable domain reads DGGITQSPKYLFRKEGQNVTLSCEQNLNHDAMYWYRQDPGQGLRLIYYSQIVNDFQKGDIAEGYSVSREKKESFPLTVTSAQKNPTAFYLCASSIEVGVGNQPQHFGDGTRLSIL.